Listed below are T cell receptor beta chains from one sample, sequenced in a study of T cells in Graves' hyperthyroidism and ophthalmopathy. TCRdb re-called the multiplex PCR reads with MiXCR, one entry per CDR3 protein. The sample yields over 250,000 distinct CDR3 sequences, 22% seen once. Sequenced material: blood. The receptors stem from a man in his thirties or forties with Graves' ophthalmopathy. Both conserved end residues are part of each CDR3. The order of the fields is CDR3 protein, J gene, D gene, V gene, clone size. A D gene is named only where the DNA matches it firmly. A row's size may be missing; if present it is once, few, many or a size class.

CASSLGVGGWGTDTQYF TRBJ2-3 TRBD1 TRBV5-1 many
CASSLEISHLIQYF TRBJ2-4 . TRBV7-2 few
CASSLSRGQGHEQFF TRBJ2-1 TRBD1 TRBV7-3 .
CASRGPLGTGASSEAFF TRBJ1-1 TRBD1 TRBV6-1 few
CATSGPRGYGYTF TRBJ1-2 . TRBV28 many
CASRGLTSGSREQFF TRBJ2-1 TRBD2 TRBV19 .
CSVGGPSYEQYF TRBJ2-7 . TRBV29-1 many
CASTGPGLLNSPLHF TRBJ1-6 . TRBV4-3 .
CASEKVPGGYGYTF TRBJ1-2 . TRBV28 many
CASEAGDYEQYF TRBJ2-7 . TRBV2 few
CSAKNAGGGDTQYF TRBJ2-3 TRBD1 TRBV20-1 .
CATSGVKGRGISYNEQFF TRBJ2-1 TRBD2 TRBV24-1 .
CASSPTGGANYGYTF TRBJ1-2 TRBD1 TRBV28 .
CASSSGLAGGADTQYF TRBJ2-3 TRBD2 TRBV5-1 many
CASSLRDMDGEQYF TRBJ2-7 . TRBV11-3 few
CASSPNRGGRVAEAFF TRBJ1-1 . TRBV7-9 many
CASINRRGRGYNEQFF TRBJ2-1 TRBD2 TRBV12-3/TRBV12-4 .
CASSIRQVRSYNEQFF TRBJ2-1 . TRBV19 .
CSVPRTGDNYGYTF TRBJ1-2 TRBD1 TRBV29-1 few
CSVYRQGTYNSPLHF TRBJ1-6 TRBD1 TRBV29-1 few
CASGFKGVGELFF TRBJ2-2 . TRBV12-5 .
CASSVDSRQETQYF TRBJ2-5 . TRBV9 .
CASSQDTLAGGPGEQFF TRBJ2-1 TRBD2 TRBV4-1 .
CSARDLGTGYNEQFF TRBJ2-1 TRBD1 TRBV20-1 .
CSATSGTGDYGYTF TRBJ1-2 TRBD1 TRBV29-1 few
CATSTGTQSSYNEQFF TRBJ2-1 . TRBV15 .
CASSSRGQYNSPLHF TRBJ1-6 TRBD1 TRBV27 many
CASSPRTSGRTDTQYF TRBJ2-3 TRBD2 TRBV28 many
CASSYLGTVDSGANVLTF TRBJ2-6 TRBD1 TRBV6-5 .
CAWSQVAAGELFF TRBJ2-2 . TRBV30 .
CASRVRVNYGYTF TRBJ1-2 . TRBV6-1 few
CASSLALTTLNNEQFF TRBJ2-1 . TRBV5-1 .
CASSPPNGPGYTF TRBJ1-2 . TRBV18 many
CSAPQTSGSRNHEQYF TRBJ2-7 TRBD2 TRBV20-1 many
CASSETSGRSYEQYF TRBJ2-7 TRBD2 TRBV2 .
CASSLQGHPGQGAKGGNQPQHF TRBJ1-5 TRBD1 TRBV12-3/TRBV12-4 few
CASSLGGVSTEAFF TRBJ1-1 . TRBV7-8 many
CSVAEGANTEAFF TRBJ1-1 . TRBV29-1 once
CASSDSTSFTKNIQYF TRBJ2-4 . TRBV2 few
CASSLVGTGGNNQPQHF TRBJ1-5 TRBD1 TRBV28 many
CASSYSPGTSGATYNEQFF TRBJ2-1 TRBD2 TRBV6-5 .
CASSLVNQGFRWAEAFF TRBJ1-1 . TRBV5-1 few
CSAREGAQNIQYF TRBJ2-4 . TRBV20-1 .
CASSLGTGIYEQYF TRBJ2-7 TRBD1 TRBV5-1 many
CAGQGAVGELFF TRBJ2-2 TRBD1 TRBV6-1 .
CASSQSGRAPDEQYF TRBJ2-7 TRBD2 TRBV7-8 .
CASSPARASEAFF TRBJ1-1 . TRBV2 many
CASSPLAIKTQYF TRBJ2-5 . TRBV5-6 many
CASSLTSSGDTQYF TRBJ2-3 . TRBV27 .
CASSLMVGQYEQYF TRBJ2-7 . TRBV27 .
CASSLRGSGSRVDTQYF TRBJ2-3 TRBD2 TRBV7-8 many
CASSYLAGGPEEQYF TRBJ2-7 TRBD2 TRBV11-1 .
CASSLARVQYF TRBJ2-3 . TRBV11-2 few